The 30 T cell receptor beta chains below were found in one sample sequenced in a study of T-cell memory formation after mild COVID-19. One entry per CDR3 protein results from TCRdb running MiXCR on the 5' RACE reads. The table has a few hundred thousand distinct CDR3 sequences, around 30% seen once. Sequencing used PBMCs or a T cell subset sorted from them (not recorded which). Every receptor here comes from an adult woman who had mild COVID-19 (a few samples of this study predate the infection). Cell type and time point are not known.

V gene TRBV10-3 combines with J gene TRBJ1-5; D remains unclear. The V end lost 3 bases, the J end lost 0 bases, and 12 bases lay between the germline ends. The germline CDR1 and CDR2 sequences are ENHRY and SYGVKD. CDR3 size: 16 residues. The CDR3: CAISDSGKYSNQPQHF. The CDR3 DNA reads TGTGCCATCAGTGATTCCGGCAAATATAGCAATCAGCCCCAGCATTTT.

This chain links TRBV7-9 with TRBJ2-2; 8 bases are a match to TRBD2. This CDR3 spans 17 amino acids. The germline CDR1 and CDR2 sequences are SEHNR and FQNEAQ (reference sequence). The V segment lost 10 bases and the J segment 2 bases; nucleotides outside the gene matches: 15. The CDR3 reads CATPLSGSGSNTGELFF. CDR3 DNA: TGTGCCACGCCACTATCGGGGAGCGGGAGCAACACCGGGGAGCTGTTTTTT.

The J gene is TRBJ1-2, the V gene TRBV30; no clear D gene. Germline assignment: CDR1 GTSNPN and CDR2 SVGIG (reference sequence). This CDR3 has 13 amino acids. Deletions cut 5 bases from V and 8 bases from J, with 18 bases between. CDR3 residues: CAWDLSMRKGYTF. CDR3 DNA sequence: TGTGCCTGGGACCTTTCTATGAGAAAGGGCTACACCTTC.

The chain carries TRBV9 and TRBJ2-1, with 8 bases identical to TRBD2. The CDR3 has 15 residues. V lost 0 bases and J lost 2; bases outside the gene matches: 1. Germline V gene data show CDR1 as SGDLS and CDR2 as YYNGEE. The CDR3 region is CASSVGSGAYNEQFF. CDR3 in DNA: TGTGCCAGCAGCGTAGGTAGCGGGGCCTACAATGAGCAGTTCTTC.

This clonotype was found a few times. The chain employs TRBV29-1 and TRBJ2-3, with 7 bases fitting TRBD1. Germline V lookup: CDR1 SQVTM, CDR2 ANQGSEA. J was trimmed by 2 bases and V by 6 bases; bases with no gene match: 5. The CDR3 consists of 13 residues. This chain's CDR3 is CSVNRGSTDTQYF. The CDR3 nucleotides read TGCAGCGTCAACAGGGGTTCCACAGATACGCAGTATTTT.

The V gene is TRBV24-1, the J gene TRBJ2-1, with D perhaps assigned TRBD1 or TRBD2 (5 bases each). The V end lost 5 bases, the J end lost 3 bases, and 13 bases lay between the germline ends. Germline V gene lookup returns CDR1 KGHDR and CDR2 SFDVKD. This CDR3 is 15 amino acids long. The CDR3 DNA reads as TGTGCCACCAGTGCATGGGGGAATCGCTACAATGAGCAGTTCTTC. It is translated as CATSAWGNRYNEQFF.

This clonotype came up a few times. The V and J genes are TRBV14 and TRBJ1-1; D is ambiguous. CDR3 length equals 14 residues. V was pared by 1 base and J by 0 bases, with 6 bases between. CDR1 is SGHDN, CDR2 FVKESK, per germline. The CDR3 DNA is TGTGCCAGCAGCCAAGGGACCTTGAACACTGAAGCTTTCTTT. Its protein is CASSQGTLNTEAFF.

The chain uses TRBV7-9 and TRBJ2-3; D call uncertain. Trimming took off 2 bases at V and 2 bases at J, with 8 bases between the two ends. This CDR3 spans 14 amino acids. Germline CDR1 and CDR2: SEHNR and FQNEAQ (reference sequence). CDR3 amino acids: CASSLMQHTDTQYF. The CDR3 coding sequence is TGTGCCAGCAGCTTAATGCAGCACACAGATACGCAGTATTTT.

This clonotype was found once. This sequence joins TRBV2 and TRBJ2-7; 12 nucleotides match TRBD2. Germline CDR1 is SNHLY and CDR2 is FYNNEI. J was trimmed by 7 bases and V by 7 bases; bases with no gene match: 5. This CDR3 region has 13 residues. Here the CDR3 DNA reads TGTGCCAGCACTTTAGGACTAGCGGGAGAGCAGTACTTC. Protein product: CASTLGLAGEQYF.

This clonotype was picked up a small number of times. This sequence joins TRBV12-3 or TRBV12-4 and TRBJ2-7; D possibly corresponds to TRBD2 (6 bases). The V end lost 5 bases, the J end lost 5 bases, and 16 bases lay between the germline ends. This CDR3 has 14 amino acids. The CDR3 loop is CASSTRESLHEQYF. The CDR3 DNA reads as TGTGCCAGCAGTACCCGGGAGTCCCTTCACGAGCAGTACTTC.

The chain employs TRBV20-1 and TRBJ1-6; D is undetermined. This CDR3 has 15 residues. V gave up 2 bases and J gave up 6 bases, with 14 bases separating them. Germline V gene data show CDR1 as DFQATT and CDR2 as SNEGSKA (reference sequence). The CDR3: CSARSLGNANSPLHF. The CDR3 DNA is TGCAGTGCTAGATCCCTCGGGAACGCTAATTCACCCCTCCACTTT.

A few counts support this clonotype. This sequence joins TRBV5-5 and TRBJ1-1; D gene ambiguous. This CDR3 is 14 amino acids long. Germline assignment: CDR1 SGHKS and CDR2 YYEKEE (reference sequence). V lost 4 bases and J 1 base, leaving 11 bases between the germline ends. This chain's CDR3 is CASSSLDQNTEAFF. The CDR3 DNA reads as TGTGCCAGCAGCAGCCTGGATCAGAACACTGAAGCTTTCTTT.

The chain recombines TRBV5-1 with TRBJ1-2; no clear D. Trimming cost V 4 bases and J 4 bases, with 17 bases left between them. This CDR3 region has 15 residues. Germline CDR1 is SGHRS and CDR2 is YFSETQ. For the CDR3, the DNA is TGCGCCAGCAGCCCCACTGGGGTGGGTGGCTATGGCTACACCTTC. It yields the protein CASSPTGVGGYGYTF.

This clonotype occurred a few times. The genes are TRBV20-1 and TRBJ1-6; tentative D call: TRBD1 (5 bases). Germline V lookup: CDR1 DFQATT, CDR2 SNEGSKA (reference sequence). Between the trimmed V and J ends, which lost 6 bases and 7 bases, there was a span of 13 bases. The CDR3 runs to 13 residues. The CDR3 region has the DNA TGCAGTGCAACAACAGGAGGAAATTCACCCCTCCACTTT. Translating it yields CSATTGGNSPLHF.

This clonotype occurred a few times. The chain couples TRBV15 to TRBJ2-7, with TRBD1 matching over 7 bases. CDR1 is LNHNV and CDR2 is YYDKDF in the germline V gene (reference sequence). Trimming took 3 bases from V and 3 from J; bases not matched to a gene: 5. CDR3 length equals 14 residues. CDR3 loop: CATSRGQLGYEQYF. The CDR3 bases are TGTGCCACCAGCAGGGGACAGCTGGGCTACGAGCAGTACTTC.

This clonotype has more than one count but fewer than ten. J is TRBJ2-7 and V is TRBV5-1, with D possibly matching TRBD2 (6 bases). The germline V gene encodes CDR1 SGHRS and CDR2 YFSETQ. This CDR3 comprises 14 residues. Deletions cut 4 bases from V and 3 bases from J, with 14 bases between. The CDR3 sequence: CASSLGSAGYEQYF. The CDR3 DNA sequence: TGCGCCAGCAGCCTGGGGTCAGCGGGCTACGAGCAGTACTTC.

V is TRBV3-1 and J is TRBJ1-3; D may be TRBD1 (6 bases). The germline CDR1 and CDR2 sequences are LGHDT and YNNKEL (reference sequence). There are 15 residues in the CDR3. The V and J ends lost 3 bases and 4 bases respectively, with 13 bases between them. The CDR3 region has the DNA TGTGCCAGCAGCCAGATACAGGGTTCGGGAAACACCATATATTTT. Translating gives CASSQIQGSGNTIYF. The full variable domain, completed using reference TRBV3-1 and TRBJ1-3, is DTAVSQTPKYLVTQMGNDKSIKCEQNLGHDTMYWYKQDSKKFLKIMFSYNNKELIINETVPNRFSPKSPDKAHLNLHINSLELGDSAVYFCASSQIQGSGNTIYFGEGSWLTVV.

The chain combines TRBV4-3 with TRBJ2-1; 8 bases agree with TRBD1. J lost 4 bases, V lost 3 bases, and 11 bases had no gene match. There are 17 residues in the CDR3. CDR1 is LGHNA, CDR2 YSLEER, per germline. CDR3 in amino acids: CASSQDTGTGQYNEQFF. The CDR3 DNA reads as TGCGCCAGCAGCCAGGATACCGGGACAGGCCAATACAATGAGCAGTTCTTC.

This chain uses TRBV9 with TRBJ2-5, with 9 bases identical to TRBD2. Germline V gene sequence: CDR1 SGDLS, CDR2 YYNGEE. The V segment lost 4 bases and the J segment 4 bases; nucleotides outside the gene matches: 8. CDR3 length: 15 amino acids. Here the CDR3 DNA reads TGTGCCAGCAGCCCTAGCGGGACTTTAATAGAGACCCAGTACTTC. It yields the protein CASSPSGTLIETQYF.

V gene TRBV12-3 or TRBV12-4 combines with J gene TRBJ2-1; possible D gene TRBD1, 6 bases. V was trimmed by 3 bases and J by 4 bases, leaving 10 bases between them. The CDR3 has 14 residues. CDR3 nucleotide sequence: TGTGCCAGCAGTTTCGGACAGCGATACAATGAGCAGTTCTTC. Its translation is CASSFGQRYNEQFF.

The chain couples TRBV14 to TRBJ2-2, with TRBD2 matching over 8 bases. CDR1 is SGHDN, CDR2 FVKESK, per germline. The CDR3 runs to 16 residues. Trimming at V came to 4 bases and at J to 1 base, leaving 5 bases not matched to a gene. CDR3 coding DNA: TGTGCCAGCAGCCTTCGGACTAGCCAGAACACCGGGGAGCTGTTTTTT. It encodes CASSLRTSQNTGELFF. Complete variable domain (other parts from reference TRBV14 and TRBJ2-2): EAGVTQFPSHSVIEKGQTVTLRCDPISGHDNLYWYRRVMGKEIKFLLHFVKESKQDESGMPNNRFLAERTGGTYSTLKVQPAELEDSGVYFCASSLRTSQNTGELFFGEGSRLTVL.

There are a few counts of this clonotype. V is TRBV4-1 and J is TRBJ2-5; no firm D call. Trimming shortened V by 0 bases and J by 3 bases, and 8 bases separated the two germline ends. The CDR3 runs to 14 residues. Germline V gene sequence: CDR1 MGHRA, CDR2 YSYEKL. The CDR3 DNA is TGCGCCAGCAGCCAAGAGGGTAGGGAAGAGACCCAGTACTTC. Its protein product is CASSQEGREETQYF.

The chain recombines TRBV19 with TRBJ2-5, with no clear D. Germline values: CDR1 LNHDA, CDR2 SQIVND (reference sequence). The length of the CDR3 is 14 residues. V lost 2 bases to trimming and J lost 0 bases, with 7 bases between them. CDR3 protein: CASSIRGNQETQYF. CDR3 in DNA: TGTGCCAGTAGTATACGCGGTAACCAAGAGACCCAGTACTTC.

This clonotype was detected a few times. The chain recombines TRBV24-1 with TRBJ1-1, with 7 positions matching TRBD1. The V and J ends lost 7 bases and 1 base, in that order; junction bases with no gene match: 11. Per germline, CDR1 KGHDR and CDR2 SFDVKD. CDR3 length: 16 residues. CDR3 residues: CATRGEGTATNTEAFF. The CDR3 DNA sequence: TGTGCCACCAGGGGGGAAGGGACAGCCACGAACACTGAAGCTTTCTTT.

The chain recombines TRBV7-2 with TRBJ2-3, with 7 bases identical to TRBD2. Trimming removed 6 bases from V and 3 bases from J; junction bases left unmatched: 6. Germline-derived CDR1 and CDR2 are SGHTA and FQGNSA. The CDR3 consists of 14 residues. CDR3 in DNA: TGTGCCAGCAGTTTCTCGCGGGAGACAGATACGCAGTATTTT. This translates into CASSFSRETDTQYF.

This clonotype was seen a few times. This chain links TRBV18 with TRBJ1-1; 9 bases map to TRBD1. The CDR3 contains 14 residues. Germline V gene data show CDR1 as KGHSH and CDR2 as LQKENI. V gave up 3 bases and J gave up 7 bases; unmatched junction bases: 6. DNA for the CDR3: TGTGCCAGCTCACCTGGGACAGGGTTTAGTGAAGCTTTCTTT. Translating it yields CASSPGTGFSEAFF. Filled out from reference TRBV18 and TRBJ1-1, the complete variable domain reads NAGVMQNPRHLVRRRGQEARLRCSPMKGHSHVYWYRQLPEEGLKFMVYLQKENIIDESGMPKERFSAEFPKEGPSILRIQQVVRGDSAAYFCASSPGTGFSEAFFGQGTRLTVV.

The chain is built from TRBV9 and TRBJ1-1; D is perhaps TRBD1 (5 bases). Germline-derived CDR1 and CDR2 are SGDLS and YYNGEE. This CDR3 contains 14 residues. V was shortened by 0 bases and J by 5 bases, with 11 bases between the two germline ends. The CDR3 here is CASSVVPEGTEAFF. The DNA for the CDR3 is TGTGCCAGCAGCGTAGTTCCCGAGGGGACTGAAGCTTTCTTT.

J is TRBJ2-2 and V is TRBV9; D is unclear. The CDR3 contains 13 residues. The V and J ends lost 0 bases and 7 bases respectively, with 7 bases between them. CDR1 and CDR2 from the germline V gene are SGDLS and YYNGEE. In nucleotides, the CDR3 is TGTGCCAGCAGCGTAGGAGGATTCGGGGAGCTGTTTTTT. Translated: CASSVGGFGELFF.

The V and J genes are TRBV2 and TRBJ2-7; D might be TRBD2 (6 bases). Germline CDR1 is SNHLY and CDR2 is FYNNEI. This CDR3 is 14 amino acids long. Trimming cost V 6 bases and J 3 bases, with 15 bases left between them. CDR3 nucleotides: TGTGCCAGCAGCCCTACTAGCCCCGTCTACGAGCAGTACTTC. It translates to CASSPTSPVYEQYF.

The V and J genes are TRBV29-1 and TRBJ2-7, with D uncertain. Germline V lookup: CDR1 SQVTM, CDR2 ANQGSEA. Trimming shortened V by 7 bases and J by 3 bases, and 7 bases separated the two germline ends. CDR3 size: 10 residues. The CDR3 region is CSGGDYEQYF. Here the CDR3 DNA reads TGCAGCGGTGGTGACTACGAGCAGTACTTC.